The next 28 T cell receptor beta chains were all read from a single sample in a study of breast tumors, draining lymph nodes, adjacent tissues. TCRdb called the multiplex PCR reads again in MiXCR, with one record for every CDR3 protein. The sample holds roughly 120,000 distinct CDR3 sequences, 20% seen once. The lymph nodes were axillary draining lymph nodes from breast cancer patients. The sequencing input was axillary lymph node tissue. The source is a female donor with breast cancer. Some clones in this sample may be carry-over from other donors' samples.

In this sample, this clonotype turned up many times. J is TRBJ1-2 and V is TRBV5-5, with D hard to call. The germline V gene has CDR1 SGHKS and CDR2 YYEKEE (reference sequence). The CDR3 sequence is 13 residues long. The V gene lost 3 bases and the J gene lost 2 bases, with 8 bases spanning the gap. CDR3 in DNA: TGTGCCAGCAGCTCCGGGCCGAACTATGGCTACACCTTC. Its translation is CASSSGPNYGYTF. Complete variable domain (other parts from reference TRBV5-5 and TRBJ1-2): DAGVTQSPTHLIKTRGQQVTLRCSPISGHKSVSWYQQVLGQGPQFIFQYYEKEERGRGNFPDRFSARQFPNYSSELNVNALLLGDSALYLCASSSGPNYGYTFGSGTRLTVV.

Concerning this clonotype itself: Just one base apart from a much larger clone, this may be a read error. The chain carries TRBV30 and TRBJ2-1; D gene ambiguous. Germline CDR1 reads GTSNPN; CDR2 reads SVGIG (reference sequence). This CDR3 contains 13 residues. CDR3 residues: CAWRPGFYNEHFF. The CDR3 DNA follows: TGTGCCTGGAGACCCGGGTTCTACAATGAGCACTTCTTC. Variable domain in full (rest from reference TRBV30 and TRBJ2-1): SQTIHQWPATLVQPVGSPLSLECTVEGTSNPNLYWYRQAAGRGLQLLFYSVGIGQISSEVPQNLSASRPQDRQFILSSKKLLLSDSGFYLCAWRPGFYNEHFFGPGTRLTVL.

In its sample, this clonotype was seen a few times. This chain joins TRBV7-3 and TRBJ2-1; D is unresolved. V lost 5 bases, J lost 4 bases, and 12 bases lay in between. Germline V gives CDR1 SGHTA, CDR2 FQGTGA. The CDR3 runs to 14 residues. The CDR3 DNA sequence: TGTGCCAGCAGCCTCAGAAACCGGTACAATGAGCAGTTCTTC. Translation gives CASSLRNRYNEQFF.

Ten or more counts support this clonotype. The V and J genes are TRBV4-1 and TRBJ2-7, with TRBD2 matching 11 bases. The germline V gene encodes CDR1 MGHRA and CDR2 YSYEKL. With 1 base clipped from V and 2 bases from J, the junction kept 4 bases outside the gene matches. The CDR3 spans 16 residues. CDR3 protein: CASSQGLAGGPYEQYF. CDR3 nucleotide sequence: TGCGCCAGCAGCCAAGGGCTAGCGGGGGGCCCCTACGAGCAGTACTTC.

The sample holds many counts of this clonotype. The chain uses TRBV6-6 and TRBJ2-3; 8 bases agree with TRBD2. Trimming removed 4 bases from V and 0 bases from J; junction bases left unmatched: 18. Germline assignment: CDR1 MNHNY and CDR2 SVGAGI (reference sequence). The CDR3 spans 20 residues. CDR3: CASSSRFGSRGGPSTDTQYF. The CDR3, as DNA: TGTGCCAGCAGTTCCCGTTTCGGGTCACGGGGGGGTCCCAGCACAGATACGCAGTATTTT.

CDR3 sequence (DNA): TGTGCCAGCTCACCCCGGACAGGGCATGAAAAACTGTTTTTT. The encoded protein is CASSPRTGHEKLFF. The chain links TRBV18 to TRBJ1-4; 8 bases align to TRBD1. CDR3 size: 14 residues. Trimming at V came to 3 bases and at J to 6 bases, leaving 3 bases not matched to a gene. The germline V gene encodes CDR1 KGHSH and CDR2 LQKENI.

This clonotype was counted at least ten times. J is TRBJ2-3 and V is TRBV7-6; D not certain. Trimming pared 5 bases from V and 5 bases from J, leaving 8 bases between. Germline CDR1 reads SGHVS; CDR2 reads FNYEAQ. This CDR3 region has 12 residues. CDR3 coding DNA: TGTGCCAGCAGCAGACTTGGAGATACGCAGTATTTT. This translates into CASSRLGDTQYF. Looking up the rest from reference TRBV7-6 and TRBJ2-3 gives the full variable domain: GAGVSQSPRYKVTKRGQDVALRCDPISGHVSLYWYRQALGQGPEFLTYFNYEAQQDKSGLPNDRFSAERPEGSISTLTIQRTEQRDSAMYRCASSRLGDTQYFGPGTRLTVL.

This clonotype was observed at least ten times. This CDR3 is CASSGGQGSYEQYF. The CDR3 DNA reads as TGTGCCAGCAGCGGTGGACAGGGGAGCTACGAGCAGTACTTC. The rearrangement links TRBV5-8 to TRBJ2-7; 9 bases are shared with TRBD1. J was trimmed by 3 bases and V by 4 bases; bases with no gene match: 5. The length of the CDR3 is 14 residues. Per germline, CDR1 SGHTS and CDR2 YDEGEE. Using reference TRBV5-8 and TRBJ2-7 for the parts outside the CDR3, the full variable domain is EAGVTQSPTHLIKTRGQQATLRCSPISGHTSVYWYQQALGLGLQFLLWYDEGEERNRGNFPPRFSGRQFPNYSSELNVNALELEDSALYLCASSGGQGSYEQYFGPGTRLTVT.

This clonotype has ten or more counts. This chain connects TRBV7-8 to TRBJ2-1; D remains unclear. Germline V gene data show CDR1 as SGHVS and CDR2 as FQNEAQ. Trimming took 5 bases from V and 2 from J, leaving 25 bases between them. This CDR3 contains 19 residues. As DNA, the CDR3 is TGTGCCAGCAGCCCAAAAGGTAATAGTGTGGGTACGGCCTACAATGAGCAGTTCTTC. It specifies CASSPKGNSVGTAYNEQFF.

This clonotype was picked up many times. The rearrangement joins TRBV25-1 to TRBJ2-3; 7 nucleotides line up with TRBD2. Per the germline V gene, CDR1 is MGHDK and CDR2 is SYGVNS. This CDR3 is 15 amino acids long. With V trimmed by 3 bases and J by 3 bases, 6 bases remained unmatched. The CDR3 is CASSEAGVRTDTQYF. The CDR3 DNA reads as TGTGCCAGCAGTGAGGCGGGGGTTAGGACAGATACGCAGTATTTT.

This clonotype has ten or more counts. The chain couples TRBV2 to TRBJ1-6; 9 bases align to TRBD1. Germline CDR1 and CDR2: SNHLY and FYNNEI. CDR3 length: 13 residues. Unmatched junction bases numbered 2, after V lost 6 bases and J lost 8 bases. The CDR3 region has the DNA TGTGCCAGCAGGACAGGGGGTTATTCACCCCTCCACTTT. Translation gives CASRTGGYSPLHF.

The gene calls are TRBV18 and TRBJ2-2, with D possibly TRBD2 on 6 matching bases. Trimming shortened V by 3 bases and J by 7 bases, and 18 bases separated the two germline ends. CDR3 length equals 16 residues. The germline gives CDR1 KGHSH, CDR2 LQKENI. CDR3 sequence: CASSPESPTGGGELFF. DNA for the CDR3: TGTGCCAGCTCACCGGAGTCTCCTACCGGGGGCGGGGAGCTGTTTTTT. The whole variable domain, remainder taken from reference TRBV18 and TRBJ2-2, is NAGVMQNPRHLVRRRGQEARLRCSPMKGHSHVYWYRQLPEEGLKFMVYLQKENIIDESGMPKERFSAEFPKEGPSILRIQQVVRGDSAAYFCASSPESPTGGGELFFGEGSRLTVL.

A word on this clonotype: This sequence may be a read error, since a much larger clone differs from it by one base. This likely comes from a read error, as the CDR3 has no conserved phenylalanine or tryptophan at its end. The rearrangement links TRBV6-1 to TRBJ1-5, with D possibly being TRBD1 (5 bases). Trimming left V 3 bases short and J 6 bases short, with 12 bases between. The CDR3 loop spans 14 amino acids. Germline CDR1 and CDR2: MNHNS and SASEGT. The CDR3 protein is CASSDFGGGQPQHS. The CDR3 region has the DNA TGTGCCAGCAGTGATTTTGGGGGTGGTCAGCCCCAGCATTCT.

With regard to this clonotype: It may be a read error: a sequence one base away is much more abundant. V and J are TRBV19 and TRBJ1-2, with no clear D. The CDR3 totals 15 residues. Germline-derived CDR1 and CDR2 are LNHDA and SQIVND (reference sequence). CDR3 in DNA: TGTGCCAGTGGTATCAGAGACACCATAAGCTATGGCTACACCTTC. This codes for CASGIRDTISYGYTF.

There are many counts of this clonotype. The CDR3: CASSIEREGNEQFF. CDR3 sequence (DNA): TGTGCCAGTAGTATAGAGCGGGAGGGTAATGAGCAGTTCTTC. The V call is TRBV19, the J call TRBJ2-1; 9 bases align to TRBD2. V lost 0 bases, J lost 7 bases, and 1 base stayed unmatched. CDR3 length equals 14 residues. Germline V gives CDR1 LNHDA, CDR2 SQIVND (reference sequence).

This clonotype was counted ten times or more. CDR3 protein: CASSVDGQPSGNTIYF. As DNA, the CDR3 is TGTGCCAGCAGCGTAGATGGGCAGCCCTCTGGAAACACCATATATTTT. The chain joins TRBV9 to TRBJ1-3; D gene uncertain. Germline V CDR1 and CDR2: SGDLS, YYNGEE. This CDR3 has 16 residues. V was clipped by 0 bases and J by 0 bases, with 10 bases between them.

This clonotype was found a few times. V gene TRBV28 combines with J gene TRBJ1-5, with D possibly matching TRBD1 (5 bases). The V end was cut by 10 bases, the J end by 7 bases, with 17 bases between. Germline V gives CDR1 MDHEN, CDR2 SYDVKM. The CDR3 runs to 13 residues. CDR3 residues: CAISGRLGQPQHF. CDR3 nucleotide sequence: TGTGCCATCTCAGGGCGCCTAGGGCAGCCCCAGCATTTT.

A word on this clonotype: This may be a read error: a much more frequent sequence differs by one nucleotide. The genes are TRBV20-1 and TRBJ2-1, with 12 bases fitting TRBD2. Germline CDR1 reads DFQATT; CDR2 reads SNEGSKA (reference sequence). CDR3 length: 16 residues. CDR3: CGAPPSGRAQWNEQFF. The CDR3 DNA sequence: TGCGGTGCCCCACCTAGCGGGAGGGCCCAATGGAATGAGCAGTTCTTC.

This clonotype has just one count. This clone may be a read error of a much larger clone one base away. The conserved final phenylalanine or tryptophan is absent from the CDR3, which likely points to a read error. The rearrangement uses TRBV5-6 and TRBJ1-2, with D perhaps TRBD1 (5 bases). There are 12 residues in the CDR3. CDR1 is SGHDT, CDR2 YYEEEE, per germline. Trimming pared 2 bases from V and 3 bases from J, leaving 5 bases between. This CDR3 reads CASSFRDYGYTL. The CDR3 nucleotides read TGTGCCAGCAGCTTCAGGGACTATGGCTACACCCTC.

This clonotype was counted many times. The rearrangement uses TRBV4-1 and TRBJ2-7, with D possibly called TRBD1 or TRBD2 (6 bases each). The V gene's germline CDR1 is MGHRA and CDR2 YSYEKL. Trimming cost V 0 bases and J 0 bases, with 9 bases left between them. The CDR3 length is 15 residues. The CDR3 protein is CASSQDGGGSYEQYF. CDR3 in DNA: TGCGCCAGCAGCCAAGATGGAGGGGGCTCCTACGAGCAGTACTTC.

This clonotype was counted at least ten times. The chain employs TRBV6-1 and TRBJ2-7; either TRBD1 or TRBD2 may fit D (5 bases each). The germline V and J ends were trimmed by 6 bases and 7 bases, with 19 bases remaining between them. CDR1 and CDR2 from the germline V gene are MNHNS and SASEGT. The CDR3 has 14 residues. The CDR3 nucleotides are TGTGCCAGCAGGGACGCGGGCAGGGTGGGAGAGCAGTACTTC. Its translation is CASRDAGRVGEQYF.

This clonotype has ten or more counts. The genes are TRBV6-1 and TRBJ2-7; no reliable D call. CDR1 is MNHNS, CDR2 SASEGT, per germline. The CDR3 runs 11 residues. The DNA for the CDR3 is TGTGCGGCCCAGTCACCCACCGTGCAGTACTTC. It specifies CAAQSPTVQYF.

As for this clonotype: With a much larger clone just one base away, this may be a read error. V and J are TRBV30 and TRBJ2-7; D is undetermined. V lost 3 bases to trimming and J lost 4 bases, with 16 bases between them. This CDR3 is built from 14 residues. Germline values: CDR1 GTSNPN, CDR2 SVGIG (reference sequence). Here the CDR3 reads CAWRGGRSMYEQYF. CDR3 DNA: TGTGCCTGGAGAGGTGGCAGGAGTATGTACGAGCAGTACTTC.

This clonotype was detected ten times or more. The chain couples TRBV20-1 to TRBJ2-3, with TRBD2 identical over 13 bases. The length of the CDR3 is 17 residues. Germline V gene data show CDR1 as DFQATT and CDR2 as SNEGSKA (reference sequence). V gave up 5 bases and J gave up 4 bases; unmatched junction bases: 12. The CDR3 loop reads CSARTSGGQMSPDTQYF. CDR3 bases: TGCAGTGCTCGGACTAGCGGGGGCCAAATGTCGCCAGATACGCAGTATTTT.

This clonotype was seen ten or more times. V and J are TRBV7-9 and TRBJ2-1; 7 bases are shared with TRBD1. Looked up from germline, CDR1 is SEHNR and CDR2 is FQNEAQ (reference sequence). V was pared by 2 bases and J by 6 bases, with 10 bases of the junction left unmatched. The CDR3 is 16 amino acids. CDR3: CASSLPLTGLSNEQFF. Written as DNA, the CDR3 is TGTGCCAGCAGCTTACCCCTGACAGGGCTCTCCAATGAGCAGTTCTTC.

This clonotype appeared many times. The rearrangement uses TRBV9 and TRBJ2-7; D is undetermined. V was shortened by 3 bases and J by 2 bases, with 15 bases between the two germline ends. CDR1 SGDLS and CDR2 YYNGEE come from the germline V gene. This CDR3 is built from 15 residues. CDR3 in amino acids: CASSEGPLETYEQYF. DNA of the CDR3: TGTGCCAGCAGCGAGGGCCCACTGGAGACCTACGAGCAGTACTTC.

This clonotype occurred many times. This rearrangement joins TRBV5-1 to TRBJ2-3; tentatively, D is TRBD1 (6 bases). CDR1 and CDR2 from the germline V gene are SGHRS and YFSETQ. This CDR3 is 14 amino acids long. Trimming left V 5 bases short and J 1 base short, with 11 bases between. This chain's CDR3 is CASRQGSGTDTQYF. CDR3 nucleotides: TGCGCCAGCAGACAGGGTAGTGGCACAGATACGCAGTATTTT.

In its sample, this clonotype was seen many times. In nucleotides, the CDR3 is TGTGCCAGCAGGGGGGACAGGGGTAACTATGGCTACACCTTC. It encodes CASRGDRGNYGYTF. The chain joins TRBV12-3 or TRBV12-4 to TRBJ1-2, with TRBD1 identical over 10 bases. The CDR3 has 14 amino acids. V gave up 6 bases and J gave up 1 base; unmatched junction bases: 2.